Shown below are 5 T cell receptor beta chains from a single sample sequenced in a study of shared clonotypes between healthy human individuals. TCRdb's copy holds only in-frame clones and misses some; the assay was immunoSEQ multiplex PCR. Counted here are about 2.4 million clones, around nine tenths occurring once; the ten biggest clones make up around 0.14%. Material: naive CD4+ T cells sorted from blood. As for subset: CD45RA+ positively selected. The receptors originated from a man aged 18-30 years in good health.

The V and J genes are TRBV7-8 and TRBJ2-1, with 11 bases lining up with TRBD2. Looked up from germline, CDR1 is SGHVS and CDR2 is FQNEAQ. The CDR3 is 16 amino acids. Trimming at V came to 5 bases and at J to 5 bases, leaving 8 bases not matched to a gene. In nucleotides, the CDR3 is TGTGCCAGCAGCGACTCACTAGCGGGGGCCCACAATGAGCAGTTCTTC. Translating gives CASSDSLAGAHNEQFF.

This clone was seen once. The DNA of the CDR3 is TGTGCCAGCAGTTACTCGAATCCGCTTCTCGTTGGGGAGCAGTACTTC. This encodes CASSYSNPLLVGEQYF. The rearrangement links TRBV6-6 to TRBJ2-7; D remains ambiguous. CDR3 size: 16 residues. Germline V gene data show CDR1 as MNHNY and CDR2 as SVGAGI (reference sequence). V dropped 0 bases and J dropped 7 bases, with 19 bases sitting between them.

The genes are TRBV6-4 and TRBJ1-3, with D unresolved. V was clipped by 2 bases and J by 0 bases, with 11 bases between them. Germline CDR1 is MRHNA and CDR2 is SNTAGT. The length of the CDR3 is 16 residues. This CDR3 is CASSDDWQSSGNTIYF. CDR3 DNA sequence: TGTGCCAGCAGTGACGATTGGCAGAGCTCTGGAAACACCATATATTTT.

V usage is TRBV19 and J usage is TRBJ1-6, with 7 bases identical to TRBD1. Germline loops: CDR1 LNHDA, CDR2 SQIVND (reference sequence). The CDR3 is made up of 14 amino acids. After removal of 8 bases from V and 5 bases from J, the junction contained 6 bases not matched to a gene. CDR3 bases: TGTGCCAGTCGATGGCAGGGGGATAATTCACCCCTCCACTTT. Translation: CASRWQGDNSPLHF.

As to this clone: Other DNA sequences in the sample encode the same CDR3. The rearrangement links TRBV28 to TRBJ2-5, with 12 bases lining up with TRBD2. Germline CDR1 is MDHEN and CDR2 is SYDVKM. The CDR3 has 15 amino acids. J gave up 2 bases and V 2 bases, and 0 bases lay outside the gene matches. DNA for the CDR3: TGTGCCAGCAGTTTAACTAGCGGGGGGCAAGAGACCCAGTACTTC. Its protein product is CASSLTSGGQETQYF.